These 7 T cell receptor beta chains came from one sample sequenced in a study of yellow fever vaccine responses in identical twins. TCRdb fed the RT-PCR reads into MiXCR, producing one record per CDR3 protein. The data show approximately 18,000 distinct CDR3 sequences, roughly two thirds seen once. The sequences come from T cells from blood (PBMCs), unsorted or a sorted subset (not recorded which), collected before or after yellow fever vaccination (not recorded which). Every receptor here comes from a woman aged 18-35 years who received the yellow fever vaccine.

This clonotype was detected a few times. The chain combines TRBV29-1 with TRBJ2-3; no clear D gene. V lost 3 bases, J lost 7 bases, and 8 bases lay in between. Germline V gives CDR1 SQVTM, CDR2 ANQGSEA. This CDR3 is built from 11 residues. The CDR3 loop reads CSVDLPNTQYF. DNA of the CDR3: TGCAGCGTTGACCTCCCCAATACGCAGTATTTT.

A few counts support this clonotype. J is TRBJ2-3 and V is TRBV27; 7 positions match TRBD1. Germline-derived CDR1 and CDR2 are MNHEY and SMNVEV (reference sequence). The CDR3 has 16 residues. V trimming: 2 bases; J trimming: 1 base; junction bases outside the gene matches: 6. CDR3 coding DNA: TGTGCCAGCAGTTTAAGAGGGGGCTTGGGCACAGATACGCAGTATTTT. Translation: CASSLRGGLGTDTQYF.

The chain is built from TRBV10-1 and TRBJ2-1; no clear D gene. This CDR3 is 13 amino acids long. The germline gives CDR1 WNHNN, CDR2 SYGVQD (reference sequence). Trimming left V 8 bases short and J 0 bases short, with 8 bases between. Here the CDR3 reads CASGSASYNEQFF. CDR3 DNA: TGCGCCAGCGGGTCGGCCTCCTACAATGAGCAGTTCTTC.

The chain has TRBV7-3 and TRBJ2-5; tentative D call: TRBD1 (6 bases). This CDR3 comprises 13 residues. V was clipped by 5 bases and J by 5 bases, with 12 bases between them. From germline, CDR1 is SGHTA and CDR2 FQGTGA. The CDR3 DNA is TGTGCCAGCAGCATGGACAGAGGGGAGACCCAGTACTTC. As protein: CASSMDRGETQYF. Using reference TRBV7-3 and TRBJ2-5 for the parts outside the CDR3, the full variable domain is GAGVSQTPSNKVTEKGKYVELRCDPISGHTALYWYRQSLGQGPEFLIYFQGTGAADDSGLPNDRFFAVRPEGSVSTLKIQRTERGDSAVYLCASSMDRGETQYFGPGTRLLVL.

The chain carries TRBV18 and TRBJ1-1; no clear D gene. The V end lost 3 bases, the J end lost 3 bases, and 11 bases lay between the germline ends. This CDR3 is built from 14 residues. Germline-derived CDR1 and CDR2 are KGHSH and LQKENI. The CDR3 reads CASSPYSYDTEAFF. The DNA of the CDR3 is TGTGCCAGCTCACCGTACAGTTACGACACTGAAGCTTTCTTT.

This clonotype has more than one count but fewer than ten. This CDR3 reads CASSTLTGELFF. The CDR3 region has the DNA TGTGCCAGCAGTACCCTAACCGGGGAGCTGTTTTTT. This chain links TRBV11-1 with TRBJ2-2; no reliable D call. The CDR3 totals 12 residues. The germline V and J ends were trimmed by 6 bases and 5 bases, with 7 bases remaining between them. Germline CDR1 is SGHAT and CDR2 is FQDESV (reference sequence).

This clonotype was detected only a few times. V is TRBV29-1 and J is TRBJ2-2, with D unclear. Germline lookup yields CDR1 SQVTM and CDR2 ANQGSEA. The CDR3 extends over 13 amino acids. Trimming pared 6 bases from V and 2 bases from J, leaving 10 bases between. CDR3 bases: TGCAGCGTAGCCAACCATAACACCGGGGAGCTGTTTTTT. Amino acids: CSVANHNTGELFF.